This T cell receptor (beta chain) was sequenced for a study of cytomegalovirus exposure and HLA in healthy donors. CDR3 length equals 14 residues. Germline V gives CDR1 MDHEN, CDR2 SYDVKM. The V gene end was trimmed by 4 bases and the J gene end by 8 bases; junction bases not matched to a gene: 8. About this clone: Its antigen is as yet unknown.

Findings of the study overall: A later look showed TCR association rates differing by HLA locus, highest for DRB1 and lowest for HLA-C. Reportedly, diagnosis of cytomegalovirus status by the classifier showed high specificity and sensitivity.

PCR employed 60 Vbeta and 13 Jbeta primers. Assay used: immunoSEQ multiplex PCR; TCRdb lists only in-frame clones, some missing. The repertoire holds approximately 110,000 clones, with about three quarters as singletons. The specimen sequenced was PBMCs. This receptor was identified in a middle-aged woman in good health and CMV-seropositive. The rearrangement uses TRBV28 and TRBJ1-2; 9 bases match TRBD1. For the CDR3, the DNA is TGTGCCAGCAGTTCTAACAGGGGGCGGGGCGGCTACACCTTC. It specifies CASSSNRGRGGYTF.